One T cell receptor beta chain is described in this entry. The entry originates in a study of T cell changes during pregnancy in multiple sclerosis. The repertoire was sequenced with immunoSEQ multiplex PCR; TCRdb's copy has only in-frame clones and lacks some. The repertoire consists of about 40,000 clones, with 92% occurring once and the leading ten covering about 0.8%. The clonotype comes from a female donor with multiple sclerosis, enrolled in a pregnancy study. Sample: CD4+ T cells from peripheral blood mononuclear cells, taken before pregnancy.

Written as DNA, the CDR3 is TGCGCCAGCAGCCTGGACAGGGTTGTTGGAAAACTGTTTTTT. Its translation is CASSLDRVVGKLFF. The chain joins TRBV4-1 to TRBJ1-4; 8 bases align to TRBD1. The CDR3 sequence is 14 residues long. Losses at the gene ends were 4 bases for V and 10 bases for J; bases not matched to a gene: 8. Germline assignment: CDR1 MGHRA and CDR2 YSYEKL.